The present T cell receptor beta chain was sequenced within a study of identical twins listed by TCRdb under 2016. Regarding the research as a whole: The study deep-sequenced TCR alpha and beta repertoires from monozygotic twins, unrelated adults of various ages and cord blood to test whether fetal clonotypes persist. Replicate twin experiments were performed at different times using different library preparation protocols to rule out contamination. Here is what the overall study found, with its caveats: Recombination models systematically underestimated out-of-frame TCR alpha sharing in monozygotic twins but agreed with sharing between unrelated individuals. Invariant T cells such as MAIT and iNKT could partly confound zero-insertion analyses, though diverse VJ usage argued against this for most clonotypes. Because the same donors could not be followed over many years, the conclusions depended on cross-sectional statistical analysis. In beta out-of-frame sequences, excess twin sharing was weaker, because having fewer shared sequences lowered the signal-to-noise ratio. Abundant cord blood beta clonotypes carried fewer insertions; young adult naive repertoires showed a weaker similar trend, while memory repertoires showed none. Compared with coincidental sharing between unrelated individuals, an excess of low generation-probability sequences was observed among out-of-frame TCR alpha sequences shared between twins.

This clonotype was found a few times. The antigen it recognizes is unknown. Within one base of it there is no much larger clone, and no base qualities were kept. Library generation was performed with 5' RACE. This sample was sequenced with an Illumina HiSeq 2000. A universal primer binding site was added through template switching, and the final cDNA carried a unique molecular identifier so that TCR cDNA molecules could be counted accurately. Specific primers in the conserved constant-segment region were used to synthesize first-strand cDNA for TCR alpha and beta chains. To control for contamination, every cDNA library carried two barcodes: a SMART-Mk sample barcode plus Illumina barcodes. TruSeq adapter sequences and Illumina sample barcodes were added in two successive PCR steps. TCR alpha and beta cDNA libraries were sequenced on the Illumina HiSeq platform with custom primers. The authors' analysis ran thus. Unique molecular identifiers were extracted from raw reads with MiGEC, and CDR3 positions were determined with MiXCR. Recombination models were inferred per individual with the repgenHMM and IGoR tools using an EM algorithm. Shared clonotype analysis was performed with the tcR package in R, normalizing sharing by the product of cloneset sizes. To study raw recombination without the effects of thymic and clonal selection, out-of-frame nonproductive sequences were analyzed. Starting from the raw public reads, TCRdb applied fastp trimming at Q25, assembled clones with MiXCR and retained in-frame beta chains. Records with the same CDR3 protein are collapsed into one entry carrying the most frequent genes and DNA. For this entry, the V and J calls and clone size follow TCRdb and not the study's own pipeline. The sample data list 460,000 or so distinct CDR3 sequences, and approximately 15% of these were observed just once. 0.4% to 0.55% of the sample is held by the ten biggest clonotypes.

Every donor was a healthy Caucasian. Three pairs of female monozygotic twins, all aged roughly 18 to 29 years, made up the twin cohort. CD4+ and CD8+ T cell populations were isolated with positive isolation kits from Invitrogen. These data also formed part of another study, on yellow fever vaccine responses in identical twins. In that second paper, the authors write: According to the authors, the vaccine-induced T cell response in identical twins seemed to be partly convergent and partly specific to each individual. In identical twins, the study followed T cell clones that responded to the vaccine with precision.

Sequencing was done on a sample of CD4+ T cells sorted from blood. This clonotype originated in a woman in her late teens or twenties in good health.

The sequenced DNA: TGCAGTGCATCGTCAATAAGGGGAGAGCAGTACTTC. Translated, this is CSASSIRGEQYF. The sequence is built from TRBV20-1 and TRBJ2-7; TRBD1 might be the D gene, on 5 matching bases. The germline V gene (reference sequence) yields DFQATT for CDR1 and SNEGSKA for CDR2. Counted from cysteine to phenylalanine, this CDR3 has 12 amino acids. Here the CDR3 DNA is all that survives: 36 bases in frame from base 1. V gives up 6 bases and J gives up 7 bases, and the segment between their germline ends measures 16 bases.